This T cell receptor beta chain appears in the sequencing data of a study of blood T cell repertoires in COVID-19. About the study: Samples of COVID-19 (acute and convalescent) were obtained from the United States, Italy and Spain. T cells, B-cell-depleted T cells, or PBMCs supplied cDNA or gDNA.

V was pared by 3 bases and J by 1 base, with 15 bases between. This CDR3 spans 16 amino acids. CDR1 and CDR2 (germline): MNHEY, SVGAGI. Original processing methods: Reference gene primer amplification yielded estimated nucleated cell counts. This table comes from immunoSEQ multiplex PCR, and its TCRdb copy is limited to in-frame clones, with some not included. That table furnishes V, J and clone size, whereas the DNA furnished D and trimming. The repertoire consists of more than 150,000 clones, with roughly 80% occurring once and the leading ten covering about 14%. The clonotype comes from a man aged 50-59 years who had recovered from COVID-19. This chain joins TRBV6-5 and TRBJ1-1; no clear D gene. The sample was peripheral blood. In DNA form, the CDR3 reads TGTGCCAGCAGTTATAGAGAGGGCAAGCCGAACACTGAAGCTTTCTTT. Translated, it gives CASSYREGKPNTEAFF.